This record looks at one TCR beta chain sequence and its context. The sample comes from a study of blood T cell repertoires in COVID-19. Clones were read by immunoSEQ multiplex PCR, and TCRdb kept only the in-frame ones, dropping some. In the table there are around 130,000 clones, about four fifths of which are singletons. V was cut by 6 bases and J by 6 bases, with 5 bases left in between. CDR3 size: 10 residues. Germline V gives CDR1 MNHNY, CDR2 SVGAGI (reference sequence). Material for sequencing was peripheral blood. The chain employs TRBV6-6 and TRBJ1-1; D gene unclear. This TCR derives from a human donor in a cohort sampled during active COVID-19. In DNA form, the CDR3 reads TGTGCCAGCAGCCACTCTGAAGCTTTCTTT. Translating it yields CASSHSEAFF.